Listed here is a single T cell receptor (beta chain). Its antigen remains unidentified. This entry is derived from a study of T cell responses to AZD1222 COVID-19 vaccine. Whole-study results and caveats: Clonal diversity was possibly underestimated, and white British individuals and females predominated among donors.

Germline-derived CDR1 and CDR2 are SGHAT and FQNNGV. CDR3 length: 13 amino acids. Between the trimmed V and J ends, which lost 4 bases and 5 bases, there was a span of 9 bases. Profiling relied on immunoSEQ multiplex PCR, and the TCRdb table lists in-frame clones only, not all of them. The table includes 150,000 to 200,000 clones, more than 80% detected once. The TCR originated in an adult in good health. V and J are TRBV11-2 and TRBJ2-1; possibly TRBD2 for D (6 bases). The sample here was peripheral blood, taken on day 0 of AZD1222 vaccination. CDR3 DNA: TGTGCCAGCAGCTCGGGACTGCACAATGAGCAGTTCTTC. Its translation is CASSSGLHNEQFF.